This TCR beta chain was captured by sequencing in a study of post-analysis software for immune sequencing data. About the research overall: Recorded disease courses covered relapsing-remitting, secondary progressive and progressive-relapsing multiple sclerosis. Some patients had no subtype annotation. Study outcomes and limitations: TRBV5-6, TRBV5-1 and TRBV20-1 belonged to a set of about five TRBV segments that were more frequent in patients than controls. Normalized Chao1 diversity in multiple sclerosis patients fell significantly below that of controls.

TCR beta cDNA libraries had unique molecular identifiers. A single record per CDR3 protein comes from TCRdb applying MiXCR to the PCR reads. The profile covers hundreds of thousands of distinct CDR3 sequences, with about 60% appearing a single time and around 11% taken by the ten largest. Trimming pared 6 bases from V and 2 bases from J, leaving 18 bases between. The CDR3 is 15 amino acids. From germline, CDR1 is DFQATT and CDR2 SNEGSKA (reference sequence). For this clonotype: Its target is unknown.

This receptor was taken from a girl aged 2-10 years with multiple sclerosis. Material for sequencing was blood. The chain recombines TRBV20-1 with TRBJ2-3, with D hard to call. CDR3 DNA: TGCAGTGCCCCCAACCGGCCGACTCTCACAGATACGCAGTATTTT. Translated: CSAPNRPTLTDTQYF.